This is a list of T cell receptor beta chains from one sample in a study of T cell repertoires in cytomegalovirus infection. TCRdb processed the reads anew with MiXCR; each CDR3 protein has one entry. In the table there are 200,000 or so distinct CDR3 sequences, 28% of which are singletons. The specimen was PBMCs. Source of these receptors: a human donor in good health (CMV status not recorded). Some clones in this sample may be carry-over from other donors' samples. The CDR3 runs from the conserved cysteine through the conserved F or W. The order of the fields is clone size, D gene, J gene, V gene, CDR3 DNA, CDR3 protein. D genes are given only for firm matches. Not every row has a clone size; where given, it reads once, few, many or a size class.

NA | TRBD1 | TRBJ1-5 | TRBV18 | TGTGCCAGCTCACCGGGACAGGGAGGGAGCAATCAGCCCCAGCATTTT | CASSPGQGGSNQPQHF
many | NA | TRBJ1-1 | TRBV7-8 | TGTGCCAGCAGCTTAACAGGGTTGGACACTGAAGCTTTCTTT | CASSLTGLDTEAFF
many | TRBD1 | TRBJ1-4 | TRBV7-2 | TGTGCCAGCAGCAGGAGACAGGGGCCCGAAAAACTGTTTTTT | CASSRRQGPEKLFF
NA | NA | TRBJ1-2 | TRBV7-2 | TGTGCCAGCAGCTTGGAGGGTCGGGTCTATGGCTACACCTTC | CASSLEGRVYGYTF
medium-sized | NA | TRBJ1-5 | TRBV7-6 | TGTGCCAGCAGCGAGGTGGGGGAACAGCCCCAGCATTTT | CASSEVGEQPQHF
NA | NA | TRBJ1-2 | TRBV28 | TGTGCCAGCAGTTTATCAACAACTACCTATGGCTACACCTTC | CASSLSTTTYGYTF
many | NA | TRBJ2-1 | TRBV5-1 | TGCGCCAGCAGGGCTAGATTTGGCCCCTACAATGAGCAGTTCTTC | CASRARFGPYNEQFF
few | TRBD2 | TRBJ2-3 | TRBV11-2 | TGTGCCAGCAGCTTACGGGGGGATGGGGCAGATACGCAGTATTTT | CASSLRGDGADTQYF
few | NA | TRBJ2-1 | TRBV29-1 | TGCAGCGTTGAAGATGAGCCCAGGGGCGGGCAGTTCTTC | CSVEDEPRGGQFF
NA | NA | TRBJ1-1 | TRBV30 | TGTGCCTGGAGGCAGGGAAGGAACACTGAAGCTTTCTTT | CAWRQGRNTEAFF
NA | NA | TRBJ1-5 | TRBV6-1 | TGTGCCAGCAGCGATATGCGAGGCCAGCGACTGCCCCAGCATTTT | CASSDMRGQRLPQHF
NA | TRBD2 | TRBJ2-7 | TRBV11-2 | TGTGCCAGCAGCCCCACGCGGGGGGAGATGGAGCAGTACTTC | CASSPTRGEMEQYF
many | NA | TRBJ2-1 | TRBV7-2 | TGTGCCAGCAGCTTTTATTTCGGGGACAATGAGCAGTTCTTC | CASSFYFGDNEQFF
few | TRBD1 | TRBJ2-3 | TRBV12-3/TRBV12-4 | TGTGCCAGCAGTTCCGCCGGGACAGGCGGTGCAGATACGCAGTATTTT | CASSSAGTGGADTQYF
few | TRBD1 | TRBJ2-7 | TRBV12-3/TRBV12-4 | TGTGCCAGCAGTTGGACAGGGTATAACGAGCAGTACTTC | CASSWTGYNEQYF
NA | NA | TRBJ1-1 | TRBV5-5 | TGTGCCAGCAGCTACACACAGGGACGGAACACTGAAGCTTTCTTT | CASSYTQGRNTEAFF
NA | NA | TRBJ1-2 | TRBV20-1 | TGCAGTGCTAGGGAAGGCCTTTTACCTTATGGCTACACCTTC | CSAREGLLPYGYTF
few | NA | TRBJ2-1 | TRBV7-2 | TGTGCCAGCAGCCTTAGTTCCGCGGACAACAATGAGCAGTTCTTC | CASSLSSADNNEQFF
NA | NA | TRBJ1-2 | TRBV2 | TGTGCCAGCAGTTCTCCAGGGTCTCGGGGCTACACCTTC | CASSSPGSRGYTF
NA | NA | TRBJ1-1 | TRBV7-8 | TGTGCCAGCAGCATCTTCGGGAACACTGATGCTTTCTTT | CASSIFGNTDAFF
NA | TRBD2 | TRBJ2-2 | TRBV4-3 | TGCGCCAGCAGCCACCCGAGCTCCGGACTAGCGGGAAACACCGGGGAGCTGTTTTTT | CASSHPSSGLAGNTGELFF
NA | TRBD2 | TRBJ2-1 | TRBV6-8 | TGTGCCAGCAGTTTTATGGCGGCTAGCGGGGAGTCACCCTACAATGAGCAGTTCTTC | CASSFMAASGESPYNEQFF
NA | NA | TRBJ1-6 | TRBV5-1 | TGCGCCAGCAGCTTACGAGTGATGGGCCCCCTCCACTTT | CASSLRVMGPLHF
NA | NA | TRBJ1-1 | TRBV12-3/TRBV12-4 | TGTGCCAGCAGTTCCGATTACTACACTGAAGCTTTCTTT | CASSSDYYTEAFF
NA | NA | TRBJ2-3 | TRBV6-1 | TGTGCCAGCACCGCGTACGGGACCCCCCGGGTAGATACGCAGTATTTT | CASTAYGTPRVDTQYF
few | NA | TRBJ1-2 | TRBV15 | TGTGCCACCAGCAGAGGATGGGCCAGAGGGAATGGCTACACCTTC | CATSRGWARGNGYTF